The 32 T cell receptor beta chains below come from one sample, sequenced in a study of CD8 T cells in Susac syndrome (dated by TCRdb to between 2018 and 2020). Library preparation was by the immunoSEQ multiplex PCR assay. RNA was extracted using the RNeasy kit, and roughly 0.5 to 1 ug of the RNA was reverse transcribed with random hexamers. TCRdb passed the public sequencing reads through fastp at Q25 and MiXCR, retaining productive beta sequences. All rows with the same CDR3 protein become a single entry with the most common DNA and genes. In this sample the table shows some 300,000 distinct CDR3 sequences, about 85% of which occur a single time. The top ten clones comprise over 0.09% of the sample. Sequenced input: CD8+ T cells from PBMCs. The receptors derive from a human donor with multiple sclerosis.

The chain combines TRBV4-2 with TRBJ2-1; the D is unclear. The CDR3 has 10 residues. The germline gives CDR1 LGHNA, CDR2 YNFKEQ. V was clipped by 4 bases and J by 12 bases, with 7 bases between them. This CDR3 reads CASSLSRQFF. The CDR3 DNA reads as TGTGCCAGCAGCCTTTCCCGGCAGTTCTTC.

The chain employs TRBV7-9 and TRBJ2-7; D may be TRBD1 (6 bases). From germline, CDR1 is SEHNR and CDR2 FQNEAQ (reference sequence). Between the trimmed V and J ends, which lost 5 bases and 0 bases, there was a span of 17 bases. This CDR3 spans 16 amino acids. CDR3 DNA: TGTGCCAGCAGCCCGCCCCGGGCGGACAGCTCCTACGAGCAGTACTTC. Encoded protein: CASSPPRADSSYEQYF.

This chain links TRBV24-1 with TRBJ1-5; 9 bases are shared with TRBD1. This CDR3 has 16 amino acids. In germline, CDR1 is KGHDR, CDR2 SFDVKD. V lost 4 bases, J lost 1 base, and 4 bases stayed unmatched. The CDR3 is CATSDPDRGSNQPQHF. The CDR3 DNA sequence: TGTGCCACCAGTGACCCGGACAGGGGAAGCAATCAGCCCCAGCATTTT.

DNA of the CDR3: TGTGCCAGCAGCGTAGGCGACAGGGGAAGGAGCATTCAGTACTTC. This encodes CASSVGDRGRSIQYF. The chain employs TRBV9 and TRBJ2-4, with 8 bases fitting TRBD1. Germline CDR1 is SGDLS and CDR2 is YYNGEE. The CDR3 loop spans 15 amino acids. V lost 0 bases to trimming and J lost 9 bases; unmatched junction nucleotides: 8.

V is TRBV12-3 or TRBV12-4 and J is TRBJ2-1; a weak D match, TRBD2 (5 bases). CDR3 length: 11 residues. The V end lost 7 bases, the J end lost 5 bases, and 6 bases lay between the germline ends. Here the CDR3 reads CASTEDNEQFF. In DNA, the CDR3 is TGTGCCAGCACGGAGGACAATGAGCAGTTCTTC.

This chain uses TRBV10-3 with TRBJ2-3, with a tentative D call TRBD2 (5 bases). Germline V gene data show CDR1 as ENHRY and CDR2 as SYGVKD. V shed 6 bases and J shed 0 bases, with 13 bases lying between them. The length of the CDR3 is 15 residues. The chain's CDR3 is CAISHGVSSTDTQYF. The CDR3 DNA reads as TGTGCCATCAGCCACGGGGTATCTAGCACAGATACGCAGTATTTT.

This clonotype was counted once. No conserved phenylalanine or tryptophan ends this CDR3, so it is likely a read error. In DNA, the CDR3 is TGCAGTGCTAGAGATTTGCGGACTAGCGACTACGAGCAGTACCTC. This gives the protein CSARDLRTSDYEQYL. This chain joins TRBV20-1 and TRBJ2-7; TRBD2 agrees at 9 bases. CDR1 and CDR2 (germline): DFQATT, SNEGSKA (reference sequence). CDR3 size: 15 residues. V lost 0 bases, J lost 3 bases, and 6 bases stayed unmatched.

The V and J genes are TRBV12-3 or TRBV12-4 and TRBJ2-7, with a tentative D call TRBD1 (7 bases). V shed 5 bases and J shed 4 bases, with 15 bases lying between them. The CDR3 contains 14 residues. Written as DNA, the CDR3 is TGTGCCAGCAGTGGGACAGAGGGGAGGTACGAGCAGTACTTC. Translating gives CASSGTEGRYEQYF.

The gene calls are TRBV10-2 and TRBJ2-7; D possibly corresponds to TRBD2 (6 bases). Germline lookup yields CDR1 WSHSY and CDR2 SAAADI. V lost 6 bases to trimming and J lost 0 bases, with 21 bases between them. The CDR3 consists of 17 residues. The chain's CDR3 is CASRGPGRGQSSYEQYF. The DNA of the CDR3 is TGCGCCAGCAGGGGCCCAGGGCGGGGCCAAAGCTCCTACGAGCAGTACTTC.

This sequence joins TRBV7-8 and TRBJ1-5; the D gene is possibly TRBD1 (6 bases). The CDR3 has 15 residues. Trimming removed 2 bases from V and 5 bases from J, with 13 bases in between. Per the germline V gene, CDR1 is SGHVS and CDR2 is FQNEAQ. CDR3 loop: CASSLRAGVDQPQHF. In DNA, the CDR3 is TGTGCCAGCAGCTTAAGAGCAGGGGTTGATCAGCCCCAGCATTTT.

The CDR3: CSVEGLRERSYEQYF. CDR3 DNA sequence: TGCAGCGTTGAGGGGTTGAGGGAAAGATCCTACGAGCAGTACTTC. The chain recombines TRBV29-1 with TRBJ2-7, with TRBD2 as a possible D gene (5 bases). CDR1 and CDR2 (germline): SQVTM, ANQGSEA. V was shortened by 3 bases and J by 1 base, with 16 bases between the two germline ends. The CDR3 covers 15 residues.

This chain uses TRBV28 with TRBJ2-7; D remains ambiguous. V gave up 3 bases and J gave up 4 bases, with 13 bases separating them. The CDR3 runs 14 residues. Germline lookup yields CDR1 MDHEN and CDR2 SYDVKM. This CDR3 reads CASSFVGHNYEQYF. The CDR3 bases are TGTGCCAGCAGTTTTGTTGGCCACAATTACGAGCAGTACTTC.

V and J are TRBV28 and TRBJ2-3; TRBD2 matches 7 bases. V shed 1 base, J shed 4 bases, and the junction held 5 bases outside the gene matches. CDR1 and CDR2 (germline): MDHEN, SYDVKM. There are 15 residues in the CDR3. CDR3 region: CASSLFPAGADTQYF. CDR3 in DNA: TGTGCCAGCAGTTTATTTCCTGCGGGAGCAGATACGCAGTATTTT. The whole variable domain, remainder taken from reference TRBV28 and TRBJ2-3, is DVKVTQSSRYLVKRTGEKVFLECVQDMDHENMFWYRQDPGLGLRLIYFSYDVKMKEKGDIPEGYSVSREKKERFSLILESASTNQTSMYLCASSLFPAGADTQYFGPGTRLTVL.

This clonotype was recorded only once. The chain combines TRBV9 with TRBJ2-7, with D possibly TRBD2 on 6 matching bases. The CDR3 loop spans 15 amino acids. CDR1 is SGDLS and CDR2 is YYNGEE in the germline V gene. The V and J ends lost 0 bases and 2 bases respectively, with 12 bases between them. CDR3 loop: CASSVGDSKTYEQYF. As DNA, the CDR3 is TGTGCCAGCAGCGTAGGGGACTCAAAGACCTACGAGCAGTACTTC.

The V call is TRBV6-1, the J call TRBJ2-3; 9 bases match TRBD2. This CDR3 comprises 17 residues. CDR1 is MNHNS, CDR2 SASEGT, per germline. V was pared by 8 bases and J by 2 bases, with 14 bases of the junction left unmatched. The CDR3 sequence: CASGIGSTSGTTDTQYF. CDR3 coding DNA: TGTGCCAGCGGGATAGGTTCGACTAGCGGAACCACAGATACGCAGTATTTT.

This clonotype has only one observation. The V gene is TRBV30, the J gene TRBJ1-3; D call uncertain. With 0 bases removed from V and 4 bases from J, the gap between germline ends came to 13 bases. Germline V gene lookup returns CDR1 GTSNPN and CDR2 SVGIG (reference sequence). CDR3 length equals 15 residues. DNA for the CDR3: TGTGCCTGGAGTGTACCAGGCACGGGAGGAAACACCATATATTTT. Translation gives CAWSVPGTGGNTIYF.

The chain recombines TRBV23-1 with TRBJ2-1, with TRBD2 identical over 9 bases. TRBV23-1 is an ORF for which the function is uncertain. V shed 4 bases and J 3 bases; nucleotides not matched to a gene: 7. The CDR3 is 16 amino acids. CDR3 DNA sequence: TGCGCCAGCAGTCCCTCGTGTAGCGGGAGCTACAATGAGCAGTTCTTC. Residues: CASSPSCSGSYNEQFF.

The chain combines TRBV12-3 or TRBV12-4 with TRBJ1-1; 7 nucleotides align to TRBD1. This CDR3 region has 12 residues. The V segment lost 3 bases and the J segment 8 bases; nucleotides outside the gene matches: 3. CDR3 loop: CASSFGQAEAFF. The DNA of the CDR3 is TGTGCCAGCAGTTTTGGACAGGCGGAAGCTTTCTTT.

This sequence joins TRBV9 and TRBJ2-7; D is unresolved. Trimming took 0 bases from V and 2 from J, leaving 15 bases between them. The CDR3 has 16 residues. CDR1 is SGDLS and CDR2 is YYNGEE in the germline V gene. The CDR3 DNA is TGTGCCAGCAGCGTAGATCGGAGCCCCCCACCCTACGAGCAGTACTTC. Residues: CASSVDRSPPPYEQYF.

This clonotype was seen only a few times. This chain links TRBV28 with TRBJ1-5; a possible D gene is TRBD1 (6 bases). In germline, CDR1 is MDHEN, CDR2 SYDVKM. The V end was cut by 6 bases, the J end by 5 bases, with 14 bases between. The CDR3 has 14 amino acids. CDR3: CASSPTGLDQPQHF. DNA of the CDR3: TGTGCCAGCAGCCCTACAGGGTTGGATCAGCCCCAGCATTTT.

This chain connects TRBV21-1 to TRBJ1-1; the table gives TRBD1 as D, unverified against the DNA. TRBV21-1 is flagged as a pseudogene. The CDR3 is 17 amino acids. The CDR3 sequence is CASSKDFRGGENTEAFF. The CDR3 DNA is TGTGCCAGCAGCAAAGATTTCAGGGGGGGTGAGAACACTGAAGCTTTCTTT.

This clonotype came up a few times. The V gene is TRBV7-8, the J gene TRBJ2-5; D is unclear. The V gene's germline CDR1 is SGHVS and CDR2 FQNEAQ. V lost 1 base, J lost 0 bases, and 6 bases lay in between. The CDR3 sequence is 14 residues long. CDR3 sequence: CASSLEQYQETQYF. As DNA, the CDR3 is TGTGCCAGCAGCTTAGAACAGTACCAAGAGACCCAGTACTTC.

This clonotype was counted between two and nine times. The genes are TRBV28 and TRBJ2-2; 12 bases fit TRBD2. This CDR3 has 16 residues. The germline gives CDR1 MDHEN, CDR2 SYDVKM. The ends lost 3 bases at V and 4 bases at J; junction bases unmatched: 3. CDR3 sequence reads: CASSFLAGGPTGELFF. CDR3 DNA: TGTGCCAGCAGTTTTCTAGCGGGAGGGCCCACCGGGGAGCTGTTTTTT.

The chain uses TRBV4-2 and TRBJ2-1; no clear D gene. This CDR3 region has 17 residues. CDR1 and CDR2 from the germline V gene are LGHNA and YNFKEQ. Trimming pared 0 bases from V and 1 base from J, leaving 13 bases between. CDR3 nucleotides: TGTGCCAGCAGCCAAGATCCCTTGTTAGGGTCCTACAATGAGCAGTTCTTC. The encoded protein is CASSQDPLLGSYNEQFF.

The count of this clonotype is one. The rearrangement links TRBV5-1 to TRBJ2-7; D is unresolved. CDR3 length equals 11 residues. The germline V and J ends were trimmed by 4 bases and 7 bases, with 9 bases remaining between them. Germline V gene sequence: CDR1 SGHRS, CDR2 YFSETQ. CDR3 sequence (DNA): TGCGCCAGCAGCACCTCAGGAGAGCAGTACTTC. As protein: CASSTSGEQYF.

The chain combines TRBV3-1 with TRBJ2-1; D is possibly TRBD2 (5 bases). Per germline, CDR1 LGHDT and CDR2 YNNKEL (reference sequence). This CDR3 contains 18 residues. V lost 5 bases to trimming and J lost 5 bases, with 25 bases between them. The CDR3 is CASSDRSGFPLPNNEQFF. CDR3 nucleotide sequence: TGTGCCAGCAGCGATCGTTCGGGGTTCCCTTTACCCAACAATGAGCAGTTCTTC.

This chain uses TRBV6-5 with TRBJ2-7; D tentatively fits TRBD1 or TRBD2 (6 bases each). The CDR3 has 17 residues. V shed 0 bases and J shed 1 base, with 16 bases lying between them. Germline V gene data show CDR1 as MNHEY and CDR2 as SVGAGI. CDR3 region: CASSYSSAGEVSYEQYF. CDR3 DNA: TGTGCCAGCAGTTACTCGAGTGCAGGGGAGGTTTCCTACGAGCAGTACTTC.

This sequence joins TRBV6-5 and TRBJ2-3; no clear D gene. Germline-derived CDR1 and CDR2 are MNHEY and SVGAGI. There are 15 residues in the CDR3. Deletions cut 2 bases from V and 6 bases from J, with 15 bases between. The CDR3 sequence is CASSYAVGYGDTQYF. CDR3 in DNA: TGTGCCAGCAGTTACGCGGTGGGGTACGGGGATACGCAGTATTTT.

The J gene is TRBJ2-1, the V gene TRBV12-5, with D maybe TRBD1 (5 bases). Germline lookup yields CDR1 LGHNT and CDR2 FRNRAP. The V and J ends lost 0 bases and 12 bases respectively, with 15 bases between them. CDR3 length: 14 residues. CDR3 sequence reads: CASGLVPRQGGQFF. CDR3 sequence (DNA): TGTGCTAGTGGTTTGGTACCGCGGCAGGGCGGGCAGTTCTTC.

The CDR3 protein is CSARDPPRTAGHIQYF. The CDR3 DNA follows: TGCAGTGCTAGAGACCCACCCAGGACAGCTGGCCACATTCAGTACTTC. V and J are TRBV20-1 and TRBJ2-4, with D perhaps matching TRBD1 (6 bases). Germline CDR1 DFQATT, CDR2 SNEGSKA (reference sequence). V shed 0 bases and J shed 8 bases, with 20 bases lying between them. CDR3 length: 16 amino acids.

In regard to this clonotype: An end of the junction does not agree with germline; a read error may underlie this. The rearrangement joins TRBV27 to TRBJ2-6; tentatively, D is TRBD2 (6 bases). Germline V CDR1 and CDR2: MNHEY, SMNVEV (reference sequence). This CDR3 has 16 amino acids. In nucleotides, the CDR3 is TGTGCCAGCGGTCAGATGGGGGGTTCTGAGGCCAACGTCCTGACTTTC. Its translation is CASGQMGGSEANVLTF.

J is TRBJ2-5 and V is TRBV7-9; no firm D call. CDR3 length: 14 amino acids. Trimming left V 5 bases short and J 3 bases short, with 13 bases between. Germline CDR1 and CDR2: SEHNR and FQNEAQ (reference sequence). CDR3 sequence (DNA): TGTGCCAGCAGCCCGGACCTGTGGAAAGAGACCCAGTACTTC. Its protein is CASSPDLWKETQYF.